The subject of this entry is one T cell receptor beta chain. The data belong to a study of shared clonotypes between healthy human individuals. Clones were sequenced by immunoSEQ multiplex PCR, and TCRdb holds only the in-frame ones, with some missing. This table holds about 2.4 million clones, about 92% found once. Germline assignment: CDR1 LNHDA and CDR2 SQIVND (reference sequence). Trimming took 1 base from V and 11 from J, leaving 15 bases between them. There are 15 residues in the CDR3. V is TRBV19 and J is TRBJ1-6; D is perhaps TRBD1 (5 bases). Sequences were obtained from naive CD4+ T cells sorted from blood. Described subset: CD45RA+ positively selected. The clonotype was recovered from a man between 18 and 35 years old in good health. The CDR3 here is CASSIVGVGDPPLHF. In DNA, the CDR3 is TGTGCCAGTAGTATAGTGGGTGTGGGGGATCCACCCCTCCACTTT.